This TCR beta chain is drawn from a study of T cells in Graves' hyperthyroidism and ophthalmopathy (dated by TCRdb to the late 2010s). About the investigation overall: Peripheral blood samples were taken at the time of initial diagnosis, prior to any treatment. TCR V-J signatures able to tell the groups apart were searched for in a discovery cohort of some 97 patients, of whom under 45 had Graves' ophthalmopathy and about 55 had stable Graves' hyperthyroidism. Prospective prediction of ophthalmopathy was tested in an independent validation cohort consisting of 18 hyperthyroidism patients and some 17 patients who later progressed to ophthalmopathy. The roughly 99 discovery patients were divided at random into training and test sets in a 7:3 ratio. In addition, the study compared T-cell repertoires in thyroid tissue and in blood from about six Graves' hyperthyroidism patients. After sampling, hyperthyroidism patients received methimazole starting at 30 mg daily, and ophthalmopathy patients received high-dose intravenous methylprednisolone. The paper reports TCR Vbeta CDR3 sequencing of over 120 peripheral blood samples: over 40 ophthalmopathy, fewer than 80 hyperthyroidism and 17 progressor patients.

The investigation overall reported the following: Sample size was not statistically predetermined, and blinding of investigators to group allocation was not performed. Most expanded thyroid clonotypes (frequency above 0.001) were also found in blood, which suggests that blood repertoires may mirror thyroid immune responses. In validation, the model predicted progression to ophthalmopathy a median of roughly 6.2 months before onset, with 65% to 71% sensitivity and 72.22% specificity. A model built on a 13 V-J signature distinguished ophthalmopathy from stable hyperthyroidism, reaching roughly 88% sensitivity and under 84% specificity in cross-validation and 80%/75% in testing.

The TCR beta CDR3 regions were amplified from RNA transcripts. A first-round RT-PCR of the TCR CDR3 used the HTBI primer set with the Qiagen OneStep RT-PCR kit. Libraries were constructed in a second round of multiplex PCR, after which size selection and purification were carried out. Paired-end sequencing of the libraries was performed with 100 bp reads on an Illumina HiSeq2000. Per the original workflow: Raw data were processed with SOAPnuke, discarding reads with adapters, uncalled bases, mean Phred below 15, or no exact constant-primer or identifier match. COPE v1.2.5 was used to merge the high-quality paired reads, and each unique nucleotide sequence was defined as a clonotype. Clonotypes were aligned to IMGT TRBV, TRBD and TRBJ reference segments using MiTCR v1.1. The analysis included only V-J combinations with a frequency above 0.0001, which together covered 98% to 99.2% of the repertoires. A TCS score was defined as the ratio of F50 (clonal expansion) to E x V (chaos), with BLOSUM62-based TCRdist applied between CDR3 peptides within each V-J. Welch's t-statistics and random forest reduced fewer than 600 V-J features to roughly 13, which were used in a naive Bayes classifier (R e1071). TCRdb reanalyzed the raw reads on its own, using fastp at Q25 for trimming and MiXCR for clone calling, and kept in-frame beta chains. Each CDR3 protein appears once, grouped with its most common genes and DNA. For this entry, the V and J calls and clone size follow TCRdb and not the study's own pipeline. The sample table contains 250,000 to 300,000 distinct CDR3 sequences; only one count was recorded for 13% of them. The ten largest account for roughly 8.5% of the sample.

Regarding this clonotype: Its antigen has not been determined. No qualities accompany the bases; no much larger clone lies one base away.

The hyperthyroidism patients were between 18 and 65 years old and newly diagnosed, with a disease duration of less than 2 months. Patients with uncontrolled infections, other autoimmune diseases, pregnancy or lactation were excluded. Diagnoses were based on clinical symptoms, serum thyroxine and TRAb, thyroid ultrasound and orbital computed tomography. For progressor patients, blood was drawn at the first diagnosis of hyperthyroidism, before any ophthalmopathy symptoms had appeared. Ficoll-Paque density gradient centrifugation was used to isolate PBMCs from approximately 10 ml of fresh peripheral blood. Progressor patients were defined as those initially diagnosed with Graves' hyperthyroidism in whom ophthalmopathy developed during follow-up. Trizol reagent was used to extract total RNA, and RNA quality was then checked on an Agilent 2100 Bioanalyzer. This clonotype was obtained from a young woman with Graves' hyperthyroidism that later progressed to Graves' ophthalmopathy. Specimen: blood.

The DNA sequence is given as TGTGCCAGCAGCCCCTGGGGTAGCGCCCTTCAGGATACGCAGTATTTT. Its product reads: CASSPWGSALQDTQYF. The V and J segments used are TRBV5-4 and TRBJ2-3; the best D guess is TRBD2, with 5 bases matching. V lost 4 bases and J lost 6 bases; the stretch between them is 21 bases long. Taken from cysteine to phenylalanine, the CDR3 has 16 residues. Of all the DNA, just the CDR3 is kept, 48 bases in frame from base 1. Via the germline V gene (reference sequence), CDR1 is SGHNT and CDR2 YYREEE.